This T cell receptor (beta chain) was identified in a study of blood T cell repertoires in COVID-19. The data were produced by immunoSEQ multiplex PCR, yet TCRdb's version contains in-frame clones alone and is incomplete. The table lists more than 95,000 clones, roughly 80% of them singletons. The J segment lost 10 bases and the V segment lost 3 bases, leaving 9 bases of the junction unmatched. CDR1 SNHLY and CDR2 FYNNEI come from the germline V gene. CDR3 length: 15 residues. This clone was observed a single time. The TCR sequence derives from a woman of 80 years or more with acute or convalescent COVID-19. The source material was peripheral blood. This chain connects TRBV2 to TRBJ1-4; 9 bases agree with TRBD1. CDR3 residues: CASSESTGQGRKLFF. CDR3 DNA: TGTGCCAGCAGTGAGTCGACGGGACAGGGTAGAAAACTGTTTTTT.